This T cell receptor beta chain was identified during a study of T cells in Graves' hyperthyroidism and ophthalmopathy. Study as a whole: Peripheral blood was acquired at first diagnosis, ahead of any therapy whatsoever.

From RNA transcripts, TCR beta CDR3 regions were amplified. Using the HTBI primer set, a first-round RT-PCR was run on the TCR CDR3. TCRdb fed the multiplex PCR reads into MiXCR, producing one record per CDR3 protein. The table includes under 300,000 distinct CDR3 sequences, 22% detected once. The CDR3 runs to 14 residues. V shed 7 bases and J 5 bases; nucleotides not matched to a gene: 10. CDR1 MNHNS and CDR2 SASEGT come from the germline V gene. The sequence came from a man aged 25-45 years with Graves' ophthalmopathy. The sequencing input was blood. This chain joins TRBV6-1 and TRBJ2-7; 8 bases map to TRBD2. The CDR3 DNA reads TGTGCCAGCACCCTAGGAGCGGGAGCTAACGAGCAGTACTTC. Amino acids: CASTLGAGANEQYF.